This T cell receptor beta chain was profiled in a study of blood T cells in healthy people across ages. General observations from the study: Whereas aged donors had fewer naive CD4+ cells, long-lived donors had more of them and higher diversity. TCR beta diversity tracked closely with naive T cell percentage. Any conclusive comparison of naive versus antigen-experienced cells was prevented by using unsorted PBMCs.

The ends lost 5 bases at V and 4 bases at J; junction bases unmatched: 9. The CDR3 has 17 residues. Germline V gene data show CDR1 as MNHNS and CDR2 as SASEGT. Through a sample-barcoded 5' primer and a J-beta primer mix, a second PCR was run for roughly 6 to 11 cycles. A template-switch adaptor that had 12 random nucleotides put a tag on each cDNA molecule. TCRdb recomputed calls from the 5' RACE reads with MiXCR, one row per CDR3 protein. The data hold roughly 1,800,000 distinct CDR3 sequences, with around 48% observed a single time. Notes on this clonotype: Antigen specificity is unknown.

The chain links TRBV6-1 to TRBJ2-3; 13 bases are shared with TRBD2. The sequencing input was blood. This receptor was taken from a middle-aged woman in good health. CDR3: CASSLAKLAGGSDTQYF. In nucleotides, the CDR3 is TGTGCCAGCAGTCTTGCTAAACTAGCGGGGGGGTCAGATACGCAGTATTTT.